This T cell receptor (beta chain) comes out of a study of Graves' ophthalmopathy and Graves' hyperthyroidism. The diagnostic workup employed clinical symptoms, serum thyroxine, TRAb, thyroid ultrasound and orbital computed tomography. Germline V gene data show CDR1 as MNHEY and CDR2 as SVGAGI. This CDR3 has 14 amino acids. V dropped 5 bases and J dropped 3; count of bases not matched to a gene: 7. This clonotype was seen many times. The TCR beta CDR3 regions underwent amplification from RNA transcripts. First-round RT-PCR relied on HTBI primers, and a second-round multiplex PCR came next. TCRdb re-called the multiplex PCR reads with MiXCR, one entry per CDR3 protein. The sample carries hundreds of thousands of distinct CDR3 sequences, 20% to 25% recorded once.

This receptor was identified in a woman between 18 and 29 years old with stable Graves' hyperthyroidism. Some clones in this sample may be carry-over from other donors' samples. Sequences were obtained from peripheral blood. The rearrangement joins TRBV6-5 to TRBJ2-7; 7 nucleotides line up with TRBD2. The CDR3 region is CASSPREARYEQYF. The CDR3 DNA reads TGTGCCAGCAGTCCCCGGGAGGCCCGCTACGAGCAGTACTTC.